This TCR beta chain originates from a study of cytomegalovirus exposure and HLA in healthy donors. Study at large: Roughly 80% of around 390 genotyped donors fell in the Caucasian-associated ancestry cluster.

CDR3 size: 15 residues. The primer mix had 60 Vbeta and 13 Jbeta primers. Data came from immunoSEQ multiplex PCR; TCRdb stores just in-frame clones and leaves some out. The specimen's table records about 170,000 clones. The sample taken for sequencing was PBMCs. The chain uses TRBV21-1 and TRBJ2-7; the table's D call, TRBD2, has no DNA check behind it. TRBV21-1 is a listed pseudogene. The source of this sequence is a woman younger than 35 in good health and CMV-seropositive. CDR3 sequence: CASSLPVLVFGEQYF. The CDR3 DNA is TGTGCCAGTTCTCTTCCGGTTTTGGTCTTTGGCGAGCAGTACTTC.